This entry concerns a single T cell receptor (beta chain). Per the authors' pipeline: Reference gene primer amplification yielded estimated nucleated cell counts. Generated by immunoSEQ multiplex PCR, the TCRdb table keeps only in-frame clones and is missing some. V, J and clone size reflect that table, while D and trimming were determined from the DNA. The sample lists 70,000 to 80,000 clones, around 83% occurring once. Germline V gene lookup returns CDR1 SGHTA and CDR2 FQGNSA. V was cut by 0 bases and J by 7 bases, with 15 bases left in between. This CDR3 is built from 15 residues. This specimen comes from a study of blood T cell repertoires in COVID-19.

The sample was peripheral blood. The clonotype was recovered from a man at least 80 years old with acute or convalescent COVID-19. The chain carries TRBV7-2 and TRBJ1-2, with D perhaps matching TRBD1 (6 bases). CDR3 sequence (DNA): TGTGCCAGCAGCTTAGCGCGGACAGTCTTTTTTGGCTACACCTTC. It codes for CASSLARTVFFGYTF.